This note documents a single T cell receptor (beta chain) sequence. Method: immunoSEQ multiplex PCR; TCRdb's copy keeps in-frame clones and lacks some. This sample has 640,000 or so clones; 70% to 90% occur once, and the top ten carry 0.0094%. These data originate in a study of shared T cell receptors in the human thymus. CDR1 and CDR2 (germline): LGHNA, YSLEER. The germline V and J ends were trimmed by 4 bases and 0 bases, with 7 bases remaining between them. The CDR3 has 14 residues. The same sample was also used in a study of human thymus T cells. That source adds: Gene usage for V and J segments appeared biased in thymic and blood repertoires.

The sequence derives from a boy under two years old with a congenital heart defect. The chain links TRBV4-3 to TRBJ2-1; no firm D call. Source material: thymocytes. The CDR3 DNA sequence: TGCGCCAGCAGCCCCCCCGGCTCCTACAATGAGCAGTTCTTC. It translates to CASSPPGSYNEQFF.